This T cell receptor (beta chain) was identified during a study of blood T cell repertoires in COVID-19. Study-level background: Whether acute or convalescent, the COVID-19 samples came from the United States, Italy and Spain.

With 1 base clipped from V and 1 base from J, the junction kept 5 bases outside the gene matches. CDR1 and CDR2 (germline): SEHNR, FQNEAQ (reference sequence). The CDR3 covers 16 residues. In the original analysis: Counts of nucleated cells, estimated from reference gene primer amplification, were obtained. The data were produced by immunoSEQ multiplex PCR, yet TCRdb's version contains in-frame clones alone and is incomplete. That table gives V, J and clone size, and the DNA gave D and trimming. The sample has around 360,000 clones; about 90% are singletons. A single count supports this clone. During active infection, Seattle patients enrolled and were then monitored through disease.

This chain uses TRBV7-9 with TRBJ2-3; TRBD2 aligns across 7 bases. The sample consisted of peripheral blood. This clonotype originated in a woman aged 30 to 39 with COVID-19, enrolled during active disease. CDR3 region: CASSLGGGLGTDTQYF. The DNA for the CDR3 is TGTGCCAGCAGCTTAGGGGGCGGACTAGGCACAGATACGCAGTATTTT.